These T cell receptor beta chains were read from a single sample in a study of T cells after yellow fever vaccination. TCRdb called the 5' RACE reads again in MiXCR, with one record for every CDR3 protein. The top ten clones hold approximately 3.5% of a sample with some 300,000 distinct CDR3 sequences, less than 9.5% of them seen once. Sequences were derived from CD4+ T cells sorted from PBMCs, sampled 5 days after the yellow fever booster vaccination. The receptors derive from a man between 18 and 29 years old who received the YFV17D yellow fever vaccine. Both conserved end residues are part of each CDR3. The D gene is left open where the match is weak. Clone size appears in some rows only: once, few, many, or a class for an expanded clone.

j_call v_call d_call clone_size cdr3_aa cdr3_nt
TRBJ2-3 TRBV5-1 TRBD2 many CASSPGLAGVADTQYF TGCGCCAGCAGCCCCGGACTAGCGGGGGTGGCAGATACGCAGTATTTT
TRBJ2-7 TRBV6-1 NA NA CASSEGGAYEQYF TGTGCCAGCAGTGAAGGGGGAGCCTACGAGCAGTACTTC
TRBJ2-1 TRBV12-3/TRBV12-4 NA few CASTPRISSYNEQFF TGTGCCAGCACCCCACGGATAAGCTCCTACAATGAGCAGTTCTTC
TRBJ1-5 TRBV6-6 NA NA CASSYGGTPSQDQPQHF TGTGCCAGCAGTTACGGCGGGACACCATCACAGGATCAGCCCCAGCATTTT
TRBJ1-1 TRBV29-1 NA NA CSVEKGHAFF TGCAGCGTTGAAAAGGGTCATGCTTTCTTT
TRBJ2-3 TRBV12-3/TRBV12-4 NA NA CASRIAATDTQYF TGTGCCAGCAGGATTGCGGCGACAGATACGCAGTATTTT
TRBJ1-2 TRBV30 NA NA CAWSAKTTGTYGYTF TGTGCCTGGAGTGCAAAAACGACAGGAACCTATGGCTACACCTTC
TRBJ2-2 TRBV7-3 NA many CASSFQEGTGELFF TGTGCCAGCAGCTTCCAGGAAGGCACCGGGGAGCTGTTTTTT
TRBJ2-3 TRBV6-2/TRBV6-3 NA NA CASSYSSDPTNTQYF TGTGCCAGCAGTTACTCTAGCGACCCAACCAATACGCAGTATTTT
TRBJ2-2 TRBV12-3/TRBV12-4 TRBD1 few CASSLRDSNTGELFF TGTGCCAGCAGTCTCCGGGACAGTAACACCGGGGAGCTGTTTTTT
TRBJ1-1 TRBV9 NA NA CASTAEGTWRATEAFF TGTGCCAGCACGGCTGAGGGGACCTGGCGGGCCACTGAAGCTTTCTTT
TRBJ2-3 TRBV7-7 TRBD2 NA CASSYLAGGFDTQYF TGTGCCAGCAGCTATTTAGCGGGGGGATTCGATACGCAGTATTTT
TRBJ2-1 TRBV12-3/TRBV12-4 NA many CASSLRRIYNEQFF TGTGCCAGCAGTTTACGCCGGATCTACAATGAGCAGTTCTTC